The 31 T cell receptor beta chains in this list originate from one sample, sequenced in a study of CD8+CD57+ T cells in acquired aplastic anemia. Researchers used genomic DNA as the template to profile TCR beta VDJ and CDR3. TCRdb passed the reads through MiXCR, listing each CDR3 protein once. This table has fewer than 200,000 distinct CDR3 sequences, 48% appearing once. CD8+CD57+ cell expansion had been shown by flow cytometry in patients chosen for sequencing. Sequencing was performed on sorted CD4+, CD8+, or CD8+CD57+ T cells (not recorded which) from PBMCs. The source is a human donor with aplastic anemia.

The chain has TRBV19 and TRBJ2-1; TRBD2 agrees at 9 bases. Trimming removed 10 bases from V and 2 bases from J; junction bases left unmatched: 9. The CDR3 covers 15 residues. CDR1 is LNHDA, CDR2 SQIVND, per germline (reference sequence). CDR3 in DNA: TGTGCCACCTCGTCTAGCGGGATAACCTACAATGAGCAGTTCTTC. Protein product: CATSSSGITYNEQFF.

At least ten counts were recorded for this clonotype. The J gene is TRBJ1-2, the V gene TRBV5-4, with a tentative D call TRBD1 (6 bases). V was shortened by 4 bases and J by 2 bases, with 12 bases between the two germline ends. This CDR3 is 14 amino acids long. Germline V CDR1 and CDR2: SGHNT, YYREEE (reference sequence). CDR3 residues: CASSLGQPNYGYTF. The CDR3 DNA follows: TGTGCCAGCAGCCTCGGACAGCCGAACTATGGCTACACCTTC.

The chain couples TRBV7-9 to TRBJ1-4; maybe TRBD1 (5 bases). This CDR3 has 14 residues. Germline loops: CDR1 SEHNR, CDR2 FQNEAQ (reference sequence). V was trimmed by 6 bases and J by 6 bases, leaving 14 bases between them. CDR3 region: CASRTGTADEKLFF. For the CDR3, the DNA is TGTGCCAGCAGGACCGGGACGGCCGATGAAAAACTGTTTTTT.

This clonotype was seen only once. The rearrangement joins TRBV6-5 to TRBJ2-1; TRBD2 matches at 7 bases. Germline trimming cut 2 bases from V and 10 bases from J; bases unmatched to any gene: 14. CDR3 length: 16 amino acids. Germline CDR1 MNHEY, CDR2 SVGAGI. The CDR3 DNA sequence: TGTGCCAGCAGTTACCGTTTAGTGGGAGGGACCTGGGAGCAGTTCTTC. Its translation: CASSYRLVGGTWEQFF.

In its sample, this clonotype was seen many times. The chain is built from TRBV3-1 and TRBJ2-7; 11 nucleotides align to TRBD1. The V and J ends lost 7 bases and 4 bases, in that order; junction bases with no gene match: 6. Germline-derived CDR1 and CDR2 are LGHDT and YNNKEL (reference sequence). The CDR3 is 14 residues long. The CDR3 DNA is TGTGCCAGCATGAGTGGGACAGGGGGTTACGAGCAGTACTTC. Translated, it gives CASMSGTGGYEQYF.

This clonotype was recorded a few times. V gene TRBV28 combines with J gene TRBJ1-6; D gene unclear. V dropped 4 bases and J dropped 7 bases, with 14 bases sitting between them. Germline V gives CDR1 MDHEN, CDR2 SYDVKM. The CDR3 totals 15 residues. CDR3 amino acids: CASSSPTVSNSPLHF. CDR3 DNA sequence: TGTGCCAGCAGTTCACCCACGGTTTCCAATTCACCCCTCCACTTT.

The chain joins TRBV5-8 to TRBJ1-6; no clear D. Germline V gene lookup returns CDR1 SGHTS and CDR2 YDEGEE. This CDR3 spans 13 amino acids. The V end lost 6 bases, the J end lost 8 bases, and 12 bases lay between the germline ends. The CDR3 loop is CASTELMDSPLHF. The CDR3, as DNA: TGTGCCAGCACCGAACTAATGGATTCACCCCTCCACTTT.

There are many counts of this clonotype. The chain uses TRBV7-8 and TRBJ1-2; D perhaps matches TRBD1 (5 bases). The CDR3 extends over 14 amino acids. The V and J ends lost 1 base and 8 bases respectively, with 14 bases between them. Germline V gene sequence: CDR1 SGHVS, CDR2 FQNEAQ. The DNA of the CDR3 is TGTGCCAGCAGCTTAGGCAGGGTGGGATCGGGCTACACCTTC. It translates to CASSLGRVGSGYTF.

This rearrangement joins TRBV24-1 to TRBJ2-1, with D unclear. Trimming removed 3 bases from V and 7 bases from J, with 3 bases in between. The CDR3 extends over 11 amino acids. Germline V gives CDR1 KGHDR, CDR2 SFDVKD. The CDR3 DNA sequence: TGTGCCACCAGTGATATAAATGAGCAGTTCTTC. Translating it yields CATSDINEQFF.

This clonotype was seen many times. The chain couples TRBV5-1 to TRBJ2-7; 14 bases fit TRBD2. V lost 0 bases to trimming and J lost 4 bases; unmatched junction nucleotides: 0. CDR1 and CDR2 (germline): SGHRS, YFSETQ. There are 15 residues in the CDR3. The CDR3 loop is CASSLGLAGGYEQYF. The CDR3, as DNA: TGCGCCAGCAGCTTGGGACTAGCGGGGGGGTACGAGCAGTACTTC.

This chain links TRBV7-8 with TRBJ1-6; D is ambiguous. Germline CDR1 and CDR2: SGHVS and FQNEAQ. The CDR3 length is 14 residues. The V gene lost 6 bases and the J gene lost 0 bases, with 6 bases spanning the gap. CDR3 in DNA: TGTGCCAGCAGTAAGAGCTCCTATAATTCACCCCTCCACTTT. Translating gives CASSKSSYNSPLHF.

This clonotype was seen more than once but under ten times. Just one base apart from a much larger clone, this may be a read error. CDR3 DNA sequence: TGCAGTGCTAGGGGCACACTAGCGGAAGCGTTATACGAGCAGTACTTC. Residues: CSARGTLAEALYEQYF. The chain uses TRBV20-1 and TRBJ2-7; 8 bases agree with TRBD2. V trimming: 3 bases; J trimming: 4 bases; junction bases outside the gene matches: 14. Germline V gives CDR1 DFQATT, CDR2 SNEGSKA (reference sequence). This CDR3 has 16 residues.

The chain employs TRBV11-1 and TRBJ1-6; 9 bases line up with TRBD1. Germline values: CDR1 SGHAT, CDR2 FQDESV (reference sequence). This CDR3 spans 16 amino acids. After removal of 1 base from V and 4 bases from J, the junction contained 2 bases not matched to a gene. The CDR3 DNA is TGTGCCAGCAGCTTAGAGGGGACAGGGTATAATTCACCCCTCCACTTT. Encoded protein: CASSLEGTGYNSPLHF.

To note about this clonotype: A much larger clone is a single base away; this may be a read error. This rearrangement joins TRBV27 to TRBJ2-3; 13 bases map to TRBD2. The CDR3 sequence is 19 residues long. Per germline, CDR1 MNHEY and CDR2 SMNVEV (reference sequence). The CDR3 DNA follows: TGTTCCAGCAGTTCATTGCCGGGACTAGCGGGGTCCAACACAGATACGCAGTATTTT. Its protein product is CSSSSLPGLAGSNTDTQYF.

V is TRBV9 and J is TRBJ1-2; D gene uncertain. In germline, CDR1 is SGDLS, CDR2 YYNGEE. V shed 0 bases and J shed 4 bases, with 13 bases lying between them. The CDR3 has 15 amino acids. CDR3 nucleotides: TGTGCCAGCAGCGTAGCAACAGCAGTGACCTATGGCTACACCTTC. Translated: CASSVATAVTYGYTF.

V and J are TRBV10-3 and TRBJ1-2; D unclear. The CDR3 covers 15 residues. Per the germline V gene, CDR1 is ENHRY and CDR2 is SYGVKD. Trimming removed 0 bases from V and 8 bases from J, with 16 bases in between. CDR3 nucleotide sequence: TGTGCCATCAGTGAGTCGACGTACGCCGGATCGGGCTACACCTTC. It specifies CAISESTYAGSGYTF.

V and J are TRBV24-1 and TRBJ2-1; D could derive from TRBD1 or TRBD2 (5 bases each). The CDR3 runs to 15 residues. Germline V gene lookup returns CDR1 KGHDR and CDR2 SFDVKD. Trimming removed 4 bases from V and 6 bases from J, with 15 bases in between. The CDR3 DNA sequence: TGTGCCACCAGTGAAAGGGGAGTCACCCGCAATGAGCAGTTCTTC. This sequence encodes CATSERGVTRNEQFF.

This chain joins TRBV7-6 and TRBJ2-5; TRBD2 aligns across 8 bases. The junction had 10 bases not matched to a gene; V was cut back by 5 bases and J by 5 bases. Germline lookup yields CDR1 SGHVS and CDR2 FNYEAQ. The CDR3 sequence is 15 residues long. CDR3 nucleotides: TGTGCCAGCAGCCCGGTCTATAGCGGGACGGAGACCCAGTACTTC. It codes for CASSPVYSGTETQYF.

This chain uses TRBV5-1 with TRBJ1-2, with D unclear. The germline gives CDR1 SGHRS, CDR2 YFSETQ. The length of the CDR3 is 12 residues. Trimming removed 4 bases at V and 2 bases at J, with 6 bases between. The chain's CDR3 is CASSAQNYGYTF. As DNA, the CDR3 is TGCGCCAGCAGCGCACAAAACTATGGCTACACCTTC.

On this clonotype itself: This may be a read error: a much more frequent sequence differs by one nucleotide. Lacking the conserved final phenylalanine or tryptophan, this CDR3 likely reflects a read error. The V gene is TRBV5-6, the J gene TRBJ2-1, with a tentative D call TRBD2 (5 bases). The CDR3 contains 14 residues. Germline CDR1 is SGHDT and CDR2 is YYEEEE. V was shortened by 1 base and J by 7 bases, with 12 bases between the two germline ends. CDR3 in DNA: TGTGCCAGCAGCTTGAGCGGTGGCCCAAATGAGCAGTTCCTC. It is translated as CASSLSGGPNEQFL.

The sample holds one count of this clonotype. A read error may be the cause here, since a much bigger clone is one base away. The missing conserved phenylalanine or tryptophan at the end of this CDR3 makes a read error likely. The chain links TRBV5-1 to TRBJ2-2; D gene ambiguous. Germline V gene data show CDR1 as SGHRS and CDR2 as YFSETQ. Deletions cut 2 bases from V and 6 bases from J, with 11 bases between. There are 14 residues in the CDR3. Written as DNA, the CDR3 is TGCGCCAGCAGCTTAGATCCAAAGGCCGGGGAGCTGTTTCTT. This encodes CASSLDPKAGELFL.

As for this clonotype: A much larger clone differs by one base, so this may be a read error. V is TRBV2 and J is TRBJ2-7; D is possibly TRBD1 or TRBD2 (5 bases each). Germline CDR1 SNHLY, CDR2 FYNNEI. The CDR3 is made up of 12 amino acids. V shed 10 bases and J shed 6 bases, with 16 bases lying between them. The CDR3 loop reads CATLRGPGEQYF. The CDR3, as DNA: TGTGCCACCCTTCGGGGCCCGGGCGAGCAGTACTTC.

The sample holds one count of this clonotype. V gene TRBV25-1 combines with J gene TRBJ1-1; 7 bases match TRBD1. The V gene end was trimmed by 7 bases and the J gene end by 3 bases; junction bases not matched to a gene: 11. CDR1 is MGHDK and CDR2 is SYGVNS in the germline V gene. The CDR3 is 15 residues long. The CDR3 nucleotides read TGTGCCAGCAACTCCCGGGACAGAATCGACACTGAAGCTTTCTTT. As protein: CASNSRDRIDTEAFF.

Only one count was recorded for this clonotype. The chain has TRBV19 and TRBJ2-4; no clear D gene. The CDR3 is 14 amino acids. V gave up 5 bases and J gave up 0 bases, with 8 bases separating them. Germline values: CDR1 LNHDA, CDR2 SQIVND (reference sequence). The CDR3 reads CASSQLLAKNIQYF. The CDR3 coding sequence is TGTGCCAGTAGTCAACTACTAGCCAAAAACATTCAGTACTTC.

V is TRBV9 and J is TRBJ2-7, with D possibly being TRBD1 (6 bases). Germline V gives CDR1 SGDLS, CDR2 YYNGEE. V lost 7 bases, J lost 3 bases, and 11 bases lay in between. This CDR3 is built from 12 residues. CDR3 coding DNA: TGTGCCAGCGGGGGCAGGAACTACGAGCAGTACTTC. It specifies CASGGRNYEQYF. Based on the CDR3 plus reference TRBV9 and TRBJ2-7, the full variable domain is DSGVTQTPKHLITATGQRVTLRCSPRSGDLSVYWYQQSLDQGLQFLIQYYNGEERAKGNILERFSAQQFPDLHSELNLSSLELGDSALYFCASGGRNYEQYFGPGTRLTVT.

The chain uses TRBV20-1 and TRBJ2-7; TRBD2 might be the D (5 bases). The CDR3 is made up of 14 amino acids. Germline CDR1 DFQATT, CDR2 SNEGSKA (reference sequence). V was cut by 0 bases and J by 5 bases, with 14 bases left in between. Here the CDR3 DNA reads TGCAGTGCTAGAGATTTTGGCCGGGGAAACGAGCAGTACTTC. Protein: CSARDFGRGNEQYF.

This clonotype showed up just a few times. The gene calls are TRBV2 and TRBJ2-7; a possible D gene is TRBD2 (6 bases). Germline V CDR1 and CDR2: SNHLY, FYNNEI. Trimming pared 5 bases from V and 0 bases from J, leaving 11 bases between. The CDR3 runs 14 residues. The CDR3 DNA reads as TGTGCCAGCAGTTATGTCGGGGGCTCCTACGAGCAGTACTTC. It yields the protein CASSYVGGSYEQYF.

The table lists this clonotype with many counts. This chain uses TRBV7-2 with TRBJ1-1; 7 nucleotides align to TRBD1. CDR3 length equals 13 residues. J gave up 11 bases and V 3 bases, and 9 bases lay outside the gene matches. CDR1 is SGHTA, CDR2 FQGNSA, per germline. The CDR3 nucleotides read TGTGCCAGCAGCTTCCGACAGGGACGGAGGGCTTTCTTT. This encodes CASSFRQGRRAFF.

The chain couples TRBV2 to TRBJ2-5, with 10 bases identical to TRBD2. J lost 1 base, V lost 11 bases, and 10 bases had no gene match. CDR1 and CDR2 (germline): SNHLY, FYNNEI. The CDR3 sequence is 15 residues long. CDR3 nucleotide sequence: TGTGCCTGCAAACAGACTAGCGGGTCCCAAGAGACCCAGTACTTC. Translating it yields CACKQTSGSQETQYF.

The rearrangement joins TRBV5-1 to TRBJ1-1; 9 bases agree with TRBD1. CDR1 is SGHRS, CDR2 YFSETQ, per germline. The trim removed 5 bases at V and 1 base at J, leaving 18 bases unmatched. The CDR3 runs to 19 residues. The CDR3 protein is CASRGPPGTGFMANTEAFF. In DNA, the CDR3 is TGCGCCAGCAGGGGCCCCCCTGGGACAGGGTTTATGGCGAACACTGAAGCTTTCTTT.

This clonotype was seen at least ten times. V usage is TRBV10-3 and J usage is TRBJ1-2; D ambiguous. CDR1 is ENHRY, CDR2 SYGVKD, per germline. The CDR3 sequence is 13 residues long. V gave up 4 bases and J gave up 4 bases, with 10 bases separating them. This CDR3 reads CAISGRRRYGYTF. CDR3 DNA: TGTGCCATCAGTGGGCGGCGTCGCTATGGCTACACCTTC.